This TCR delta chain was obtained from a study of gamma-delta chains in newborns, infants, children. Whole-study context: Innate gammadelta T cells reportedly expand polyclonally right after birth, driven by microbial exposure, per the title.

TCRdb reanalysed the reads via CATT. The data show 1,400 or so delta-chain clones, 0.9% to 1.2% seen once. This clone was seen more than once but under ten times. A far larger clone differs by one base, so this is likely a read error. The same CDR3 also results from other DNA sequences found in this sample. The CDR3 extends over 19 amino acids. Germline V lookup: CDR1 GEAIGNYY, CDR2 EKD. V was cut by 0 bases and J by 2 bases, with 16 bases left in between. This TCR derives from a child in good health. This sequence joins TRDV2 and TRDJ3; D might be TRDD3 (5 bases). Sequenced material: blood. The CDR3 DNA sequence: TGTGCCTGTGACACCGTGCTGGGAGGCCAGACCTGGGACACCCGACAGATGTTTTTC. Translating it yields CACDTVLGGQTWDTRQMFF.